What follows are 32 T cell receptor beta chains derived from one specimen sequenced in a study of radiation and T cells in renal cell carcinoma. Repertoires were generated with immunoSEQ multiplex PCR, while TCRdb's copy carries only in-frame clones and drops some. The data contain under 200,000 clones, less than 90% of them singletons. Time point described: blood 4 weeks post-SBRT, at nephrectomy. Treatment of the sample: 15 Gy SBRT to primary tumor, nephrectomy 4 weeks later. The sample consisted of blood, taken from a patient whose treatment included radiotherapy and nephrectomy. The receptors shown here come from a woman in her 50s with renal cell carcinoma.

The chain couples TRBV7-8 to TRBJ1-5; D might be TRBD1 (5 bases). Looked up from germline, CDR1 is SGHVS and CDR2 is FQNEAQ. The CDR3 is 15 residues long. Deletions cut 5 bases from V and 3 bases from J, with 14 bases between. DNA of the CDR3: TGTGCCAGCAGCCCTATGGGGGGGTTCAATCAGCCCCAGCATTTT. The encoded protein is CASSPMGGFNQPQHF.

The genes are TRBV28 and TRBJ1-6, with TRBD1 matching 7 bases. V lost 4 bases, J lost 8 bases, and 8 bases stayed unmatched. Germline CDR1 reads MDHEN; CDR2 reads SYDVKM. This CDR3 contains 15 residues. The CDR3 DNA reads TGTGCCAGCAGTTCACCTATTACAGGGGATTCACCCCTCCACTTT. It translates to CASSSPITGDSPLHF. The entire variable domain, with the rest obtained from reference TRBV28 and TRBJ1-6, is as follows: DVKVTQSSRYLVKRTGEKVFLECVQDMDHENMFWYRQDPGLGLRLIYFSYDVKMKEKGDIPEGYSVSREKKERFSLILESASTNQTSMYLCASSSPITGDSPLHFGNGTRLTVT.

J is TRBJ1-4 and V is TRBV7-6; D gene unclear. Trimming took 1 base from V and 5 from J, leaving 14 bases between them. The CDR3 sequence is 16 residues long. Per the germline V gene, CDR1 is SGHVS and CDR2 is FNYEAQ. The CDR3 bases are TGTGCCAGCAGCTTAGAAAGAGCCTTAGGAAATGAAAAACTGTTTTTT. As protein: CASSLERALGNEKLFF.

CDR3 bases: TGTGCCAGTACTATGGGGGGCTATGGCAATCAGCCCCAGCATTTT. Amino acid sequence: CASTMGGYGNQPQHF. The chain has TRBV19 and TRBJ1-5, with a possible D match to TRBD1 (6 bases). Germline lookup yields CDR1 LNHDA and CDR2 SQIVND (reference sequence). The CDR3 has 15 residues. Trimming cost V 7 bases and J 2 bases, with 15 bases left between them. The variable domain in full, completed from reference TRBV19 and TRBJ1-5, reads DGGITQSPKYLFRKEGQNVTLSCEQNLNHDAMYWYRQDPGQGLRLIYYSQIVNDFQKGDIAEGYSVSREKKESFPLTVTSAQKNPTAFYLCASTMGGYGNQPQHFGDGTRLSIL.

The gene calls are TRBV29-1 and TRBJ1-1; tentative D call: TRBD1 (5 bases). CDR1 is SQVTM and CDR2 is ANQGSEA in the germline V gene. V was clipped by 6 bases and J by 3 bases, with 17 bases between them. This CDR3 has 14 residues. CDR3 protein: CSVDPPGVYTEAFF. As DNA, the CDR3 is TGCAGCGTAGATCCTCCGGGGGTATACACTGAAGCTTTCTTT.

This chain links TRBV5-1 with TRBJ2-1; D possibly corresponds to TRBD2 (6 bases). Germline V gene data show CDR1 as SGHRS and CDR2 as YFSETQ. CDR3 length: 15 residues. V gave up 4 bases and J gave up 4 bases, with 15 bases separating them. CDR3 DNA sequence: TGCGCCAGCAGCCCCCAGAGCGGGTCTTACAATGAGCAGTTCTTC. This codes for CASSPQSGSYNEQFF. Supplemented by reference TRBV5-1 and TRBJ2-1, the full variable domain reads KAGVTQTPRYLIKTRGQQVTLSCSPISGHRSVSWYQQTPGQGLQFLFEYFSETQRNKGNFPGRFSGRQFSNSRSEMNVSTLELGDSALYLCASSPQSGSYNEQFFGPGTRLTVL.

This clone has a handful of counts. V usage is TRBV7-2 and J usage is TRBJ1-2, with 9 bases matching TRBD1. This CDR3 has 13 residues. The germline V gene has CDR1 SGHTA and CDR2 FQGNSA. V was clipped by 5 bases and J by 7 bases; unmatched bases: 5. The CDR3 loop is CASSLGTGLGYTF. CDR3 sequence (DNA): TGTGCCAGCAGCCTCGGGACAGGGCTTGGCTACACCTTC.

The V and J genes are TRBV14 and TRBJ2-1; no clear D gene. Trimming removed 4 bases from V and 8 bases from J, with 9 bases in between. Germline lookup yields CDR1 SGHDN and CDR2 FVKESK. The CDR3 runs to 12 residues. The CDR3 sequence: CASSLRVDEQFF. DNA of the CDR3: TGTGCCAGCAGCCTAAGGGTCGATGAGCAGTTCTTC.

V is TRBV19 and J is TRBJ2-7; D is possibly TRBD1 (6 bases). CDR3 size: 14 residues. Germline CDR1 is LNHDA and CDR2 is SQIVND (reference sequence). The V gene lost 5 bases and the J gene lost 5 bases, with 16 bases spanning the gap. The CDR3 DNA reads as TGTGCCAGTAGTGTGGGACAAGCAAGGGACGAGCAGTACTTC. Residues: CASSVGQARDEQYF.

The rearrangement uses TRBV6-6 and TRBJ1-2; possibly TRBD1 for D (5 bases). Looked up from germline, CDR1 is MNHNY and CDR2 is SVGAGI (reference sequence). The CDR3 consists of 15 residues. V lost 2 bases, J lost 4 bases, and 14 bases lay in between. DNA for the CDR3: TGTGCCAGCAGTTACAGGGGCTCGGACCTCTATGGCTACACCTTC. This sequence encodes CASSYRGSDLYGYTF.

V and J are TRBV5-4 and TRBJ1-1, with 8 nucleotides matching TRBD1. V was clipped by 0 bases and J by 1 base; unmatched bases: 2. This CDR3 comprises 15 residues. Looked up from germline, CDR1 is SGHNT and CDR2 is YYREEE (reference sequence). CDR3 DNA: TGTGCCAGCAGCTTGGTCGACAGGGGGAACACTGAAGCTTTCTTT. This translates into CASSLVDRGNTEAFF.

The DNA for the CDR3 is TGTGCCAGCAGCTGGGCTAGCGGGGGCACAGATACGCAGTATTTT. Encoded protein: CASSWASGGTDTQYF. J is TRBJ2-3 and V is TRBV7-9, with 9 positions matching TRBD2. The germline V gene encodes CDR1 SEHNR and CDR2 FQNEAQ (reference sequence). The CDR3 spans 15 residues. The trim removed 4 bases at V and 1 base at J, leaving 3 bases unmatched.

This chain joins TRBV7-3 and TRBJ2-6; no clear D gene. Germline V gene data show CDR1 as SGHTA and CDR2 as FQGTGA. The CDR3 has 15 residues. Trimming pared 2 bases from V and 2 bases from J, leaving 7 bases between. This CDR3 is CASSLPLPGANVLTF. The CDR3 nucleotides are TGTGCCAGCAGCTTACCCCTCCCTGGGGCCAACGTCCTGACTTTC. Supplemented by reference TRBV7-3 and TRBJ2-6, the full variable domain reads GAGVSQTPSNKVTEKGKYVELRCDPISGHTALYWYRQSLGQGPEFLIYFQGTGAADDSGLPNDRFFAVRPEGSVSTLKIQRTERGDSAVYLCASSLPLPGANVLTFGAGSRLTVL.

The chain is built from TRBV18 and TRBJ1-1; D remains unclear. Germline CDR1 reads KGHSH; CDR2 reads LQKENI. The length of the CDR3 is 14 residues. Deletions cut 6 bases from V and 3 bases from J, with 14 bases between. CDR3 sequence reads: CASSLNSRDTEAFF. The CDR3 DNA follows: TGTGCCAGCTCCCTCAACTCGCGGGACACTGAAGCTTTCTTT.

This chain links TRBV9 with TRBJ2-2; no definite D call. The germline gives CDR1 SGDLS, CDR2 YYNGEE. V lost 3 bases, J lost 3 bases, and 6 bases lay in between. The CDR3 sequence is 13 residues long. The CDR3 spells CASSARHTGELFF. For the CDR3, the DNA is TGTGCCAGCAGCGCCAGACACACCGGGGAGCTGTTTTTT.

CDR3: CASSENRPSRAFF. In nucleotides, the CDR3 is TGTGCCAGCAGTGAAAACAGGCCATCTAGGGCTTTCTTT. The chain couples TRBV25-1 to TRBJ1-1; the D gene is possibly TRBD1 (5 bases). The CDR3 runs 13 residues. Trimming removed 2 bases from V and 11 bases from J, with 15 bases in between. Germline assignment: CDR1 MGHDK and CDR2 SYGVNS.

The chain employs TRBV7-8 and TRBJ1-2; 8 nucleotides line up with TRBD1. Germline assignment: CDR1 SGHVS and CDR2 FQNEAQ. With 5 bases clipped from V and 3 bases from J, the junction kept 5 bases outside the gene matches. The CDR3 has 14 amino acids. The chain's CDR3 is CASSEQGGHYGYTF. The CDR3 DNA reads TGTGCCAGCAGCGAACAGGGGGGACACTATGGCTACACCTTC.

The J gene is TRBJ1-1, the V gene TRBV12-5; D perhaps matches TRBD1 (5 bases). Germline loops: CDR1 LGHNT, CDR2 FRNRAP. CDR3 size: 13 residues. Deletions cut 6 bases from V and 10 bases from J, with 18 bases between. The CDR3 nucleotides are TGTGCTAGTGGACCGCCCGCCGGGACGGGAGCTTTCTTT. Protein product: CASGPPAGTGAFF.

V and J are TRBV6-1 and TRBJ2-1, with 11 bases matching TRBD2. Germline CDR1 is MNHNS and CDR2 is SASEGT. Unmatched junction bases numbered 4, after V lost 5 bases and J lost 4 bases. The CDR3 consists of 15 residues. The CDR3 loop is CASSTLAGVYNEQFF. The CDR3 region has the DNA TGTGCCAGCAGTACACTAGCGGGGGTTTACAATGAGCAGTTCTTC.

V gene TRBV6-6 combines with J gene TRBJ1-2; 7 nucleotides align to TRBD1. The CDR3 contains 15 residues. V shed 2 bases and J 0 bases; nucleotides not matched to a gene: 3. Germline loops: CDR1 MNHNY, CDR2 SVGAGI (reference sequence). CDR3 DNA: TGTGCCAGCAGTTACGGGGACAGCACTAACTATGGCTACACCTTC. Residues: CASSYGDSTNYGYTF.

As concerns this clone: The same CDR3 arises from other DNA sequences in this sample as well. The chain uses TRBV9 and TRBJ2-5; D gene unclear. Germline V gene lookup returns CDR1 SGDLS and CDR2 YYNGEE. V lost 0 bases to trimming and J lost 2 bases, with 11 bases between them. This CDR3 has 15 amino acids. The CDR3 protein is CASSVELGTQETQYF. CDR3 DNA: TGTGCCAGCAGCGTAGAGTTAGGCACGCAAGAGACCCAGTACTTC.

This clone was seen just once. The chain's CDR3 is CASSEGPTWGETQYF. In nucleotides, the CDR3 is TGTGCCAGTAGCGAGGGACCTACCTGGGGGGAGACCCAGTACTTC. The chain employs TRBV19 and TRBJ2-5, with D possibly being TRBD1 or TRBD2 (5 bases each). The CDR3 extends over 15 amino acids. V lost 6 bases and J lost 5, with 19 bases in between. Per germline, CDR1 LNHDA and CDR2 SQIVND (reference sequence).

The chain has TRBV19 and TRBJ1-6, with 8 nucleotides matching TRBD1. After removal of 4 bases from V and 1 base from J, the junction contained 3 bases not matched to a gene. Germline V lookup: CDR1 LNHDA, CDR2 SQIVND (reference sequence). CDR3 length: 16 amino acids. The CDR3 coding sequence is TGTGCCAGTAGTAGCAGGGGGCGATCCTATAATTCACCCCTCCACTTT. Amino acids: CASSSRGRSYNSPLHF.

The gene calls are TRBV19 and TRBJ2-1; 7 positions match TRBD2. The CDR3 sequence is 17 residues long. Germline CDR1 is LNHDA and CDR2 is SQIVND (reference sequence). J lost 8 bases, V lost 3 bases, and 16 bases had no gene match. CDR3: CASSMGSTGGWLDEQFF. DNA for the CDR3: TGTGCCAGTAGTATGGGGTCGACGGGGGGTTGGTTGGATGAGCAGTTCTTC. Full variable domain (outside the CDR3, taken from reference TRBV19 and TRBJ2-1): DGGITQSPKYLFRKEGQNVTLSCEQNLNHDAMYWYRQDPGQGLRLIYYSQIVNDFQKGDIAEGYSVSREKKESFPLTVTSAQKNPTAFYLCASSMGSTGGWLDEQFFGPGTRLTVL.

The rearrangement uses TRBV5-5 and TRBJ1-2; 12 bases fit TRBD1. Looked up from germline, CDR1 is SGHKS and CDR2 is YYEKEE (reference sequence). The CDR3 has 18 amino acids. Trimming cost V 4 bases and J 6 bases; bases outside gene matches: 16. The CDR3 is CASSRTGTGGRGVNGYTF. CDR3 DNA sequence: TGTGCCAGCAGCCGAACCGGGACAGGGGGCCGAGGGGTTAATGGCTACACCTTC.

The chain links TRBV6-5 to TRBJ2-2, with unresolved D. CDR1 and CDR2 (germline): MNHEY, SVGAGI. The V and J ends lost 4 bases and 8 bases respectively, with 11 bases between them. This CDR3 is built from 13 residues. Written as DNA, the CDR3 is TGTGCCAGCAGTTGGCGAACGACTGGGGAGCTGTTTTTT. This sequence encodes CASSWRTTGELFF.

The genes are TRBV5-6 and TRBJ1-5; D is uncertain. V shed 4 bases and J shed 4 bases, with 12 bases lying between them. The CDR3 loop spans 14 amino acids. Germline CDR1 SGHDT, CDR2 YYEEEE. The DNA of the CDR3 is TGTGCCAGCAGCCTCGGATCGGTGAATCAGCCCCAGCATTTT. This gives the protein CASSLGSVNQPQHF.

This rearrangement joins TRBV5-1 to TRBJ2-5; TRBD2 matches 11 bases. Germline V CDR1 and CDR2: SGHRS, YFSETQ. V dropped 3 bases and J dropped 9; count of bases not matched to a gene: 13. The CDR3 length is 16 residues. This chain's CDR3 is CASSSHTSGGSGAQYF. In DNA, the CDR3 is TGCGCCAGCAGCTCGCATACTAGCGGGGGTTCGGGGGCCCAGTACTTC. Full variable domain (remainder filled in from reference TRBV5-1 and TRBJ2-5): KAGVTQTPRYLIKTRGQQVTLSCSPISGHRSVSWYQQTPGQGLQFLFEYFSETQRNKGNFPGRFSGRQFSNSRSEMNVSTLELGDSALYLCASSSHTSGGSGAQYFGPGTRLLVL.

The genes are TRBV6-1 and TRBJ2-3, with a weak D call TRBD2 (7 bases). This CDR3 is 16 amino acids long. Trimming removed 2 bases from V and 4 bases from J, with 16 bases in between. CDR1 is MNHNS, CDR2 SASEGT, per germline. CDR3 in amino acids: CASSELRPGGADTQYF. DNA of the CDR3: TGTGCCAGCAGTGAACTACGGCCGGGGGGCGCAGATACGCAGTATTTT.

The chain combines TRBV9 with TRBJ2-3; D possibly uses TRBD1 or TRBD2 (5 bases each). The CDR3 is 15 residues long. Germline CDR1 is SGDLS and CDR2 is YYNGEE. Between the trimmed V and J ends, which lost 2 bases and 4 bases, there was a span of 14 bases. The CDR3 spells CASSVGAPASDTQYF. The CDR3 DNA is TGTGCCAGCAGCGTCGGGGCGCCTGCATCAGATACGCAGTATTTT.

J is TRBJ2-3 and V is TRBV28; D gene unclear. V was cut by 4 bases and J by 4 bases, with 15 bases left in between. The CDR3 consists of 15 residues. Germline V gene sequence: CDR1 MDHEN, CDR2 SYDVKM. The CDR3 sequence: CASSYWTGSPDTQYF. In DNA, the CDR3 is TGTGCCAGCAGTTACTGGACCGGCTCCCCAGATACGCAGTATTTT.

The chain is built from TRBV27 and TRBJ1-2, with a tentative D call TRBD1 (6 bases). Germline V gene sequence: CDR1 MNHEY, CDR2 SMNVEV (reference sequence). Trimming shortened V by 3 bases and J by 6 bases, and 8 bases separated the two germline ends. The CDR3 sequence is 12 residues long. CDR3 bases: TGTGCCAGCAGTTTCAGGGGCGATGGCTACACCTTC. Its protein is CASSFRGDGYTF.